One T cell receptor beta chain is described in this entry. The antigen is not known. This entry belongs to a study of response to subunit inactivated influenza vaccine. This CDR3 spans 13 amino acids. In germline, CDR1 is DFQATT, CDR2 SNEGSKA (reference sequence). The ends lost 5 bases at V and 2 bases at J; junction bases unmatched: 3. The study, taken as a whole, reports: Authors suggested each seasonal flu vaccination may recruit only limited numbers of new T cells.

TCRdb reprocessed the RT-PCR reads with MiXCR, giving one entry per CDR3 protein. This table has fewer than 750,000 distinct CDR3 sequences, 12% to 15% appearing once. Here the sequenced sample was PBMCs from blood, taken 12 days after vaccination. The rearrangement links TRBV20-1 to TRBJ2-7, with TRBD1 identical over 10 bases. This TCR derives from a man aged 50 or older who received an inactivated influenza vaccine. CDR3 in DNA: TGCAGTGCTGACGGACAGGGGGCCTACGAGCAGTACTTC. It translates to CSADGQGAYEQYF.